A selection of T cell receptor beta chains follows, all from one sample in a study of graft-versus-host responses after intestinal transplantation. Here immunoSEQ multiplex PCR was the method, and the copy in TCRdb shows in-frame clones only, minus some. The sample contains 100,000 or so clones, approximately 90% of which appear only once. The antigens of these receptors remain unknown. The sample here was unstimulated CD4+ T cells sorted from spleen or lymph node cells, taken before intestinal transplant. The receptors derive from a human donor who received an intestinal transplant. Both conserved end residues are part of each CDR3. A D gene is named only where the DNA matches it firmly. Clone size is stated in some rows and not others, as once, few, many or a class when expanded.

clone_size: .; j_call: TRBJ2-1; v_call: TRBV7-2; d_call: TRBD2; cdr3_aa: CASSLGLAGVNEQFF; cdr3_nt: TGTGCCAGCAGCTTAGGACTAGCGGGAGTCAATGAGCAGTTCTTC
clone_size: .; j_call: TRBJ2-1; v_call: TRBV14; d_call: TRBD2; cdr3_aa: CASSHFGTSGRDEQFF; cdr3_nt: TGTGCCAGCAGTCACTTCGGGACTAGCGGGCGCGATGAGCAGTTCTTC
clone_size: .; j_call: TRBJ2-3; v_call: TRBV2; d_call: .; cdr3_aa: CASSSGSTDTQYF; cdr3_nt: TGTGCCAGCAGTAGCGGAAGCACAGATACGCAGTATTTT
clone_size: .; j_call: TRBJ1-6; v_call: TRBV6-6; d_call: TRBD1; cdr3_aa: CASRSGTENSPLHF; cdr3_nt: TGTGCCAGCAGATCCGGGACAGAGAATTCACCCCTCCACTTT
clone_size: .; j_call: TRBJ1-1; v_call: TRBV10-3; d_call: .; cdr3_aa: CAISDRENTEAFF; cdr3_nt: TGTGCCATCAGTGACAGGGAGAACACTGAAGCTTTCTTT
clone_size: .; j_call: TRBJ2-1; v_call: TRBV4-3; d_call: .; cdr3_aa: CASSQRQGRDEQFF; cdr3_nt: TGCGCCAGCAGCCAACGCCAGGGAAGGGATGAGCAGTTCTTC
clone_size: .; j_call: TRBJ1-4; v_call: TRBV7-2; d_call: .; cdr3_aa: CASSTRRVANEKLFF; cdr3_nt: TGTGCCAGCAGCACCCGGCGGGTAGCTAATGAAAAACTGTTTTTT
clone_size: .; j_call: TRBJ2-7; v_call: TRBV5-5; d_call: TRBD2; cdr3_aa: CASGHRGKREAFEQYF; cdr3_nt: TGTGCCAGCGGCCACCGGGGGAAGCGGGAGGCGTTCGAGCAGTACTTC
clone_size: .; j_call: TRBJ1-6; v_call: TRBV7-2; d_call: .; cdr3_aa: CASSSSTGSTSSPLHF; cdr3_nt: TGTGCCAGCAGCTCTTCGACAGGTTCTACGTCTTCACCCCTCCACTTT
clone_size: .; j_call: TRBJ2-1; v_call: TRBV6-5; d_call: TRBD2; cdr3_aa: CASSYSTSGYNEQFF; cdr3_nt: TGTGCCAGCAGTTACTCCACTAGCGGTTACAATGAGCAGTTCTTC
clone_size: .; j_call: TRBJ1-1; v_call: TRBV29-1; d_call: TRBD1; cdr3_aa: CSVHPAGQVAFF; cdr3_nt: TGCAGCGTCCACCCCGCAGGACAGGTAGCTTTCTTT
clone_size: .; j_call: TRBJ2-7; v_call: TRBV5-1; d_call: .; cdr3_aa: CASSLVGIEQYF; cdr3_nt: TGCGCCAGCAGCTTGGTCGGGATCGAGCAGTACTTC
clone_size: once; j_call: TRBJ2-1; v_call: TRBV5-1; d_call: TRBD2; cdr3_aa: CASSSHDLSGGNPYNEQFF; cdr3_nt: TGCGCCAGCAGCTCGCATGATCTTAGCGGGGGGAATCCCTACAATGAGCAGTTCTTC
clone_size: .; j_call: TRBJ2-1; v_call: TRBV5-4; d_call: TRBD1; cdr3_aa: CASSRTGGRYNEQFF; cdr3_nt: TGTGCCAGCAGCAGGACAGGGGGTCGCTACAATGAGCAGTTCTTC
clone_size: .; j_call: TRBJ1-1; v_call: TRBV9; d_call: .; cdr3_aa: CASSYGTSSPEAFF; cdr3_nt: TGTGCCAGCAGCTACGGGACATCTTCCCCTGAAGCTTTCTTT
clone_size: .; j_call: TRBJ2-7; v_call: TRBV6-1; d_call: TRBD1; cdr3_aa: CASRWTGTYEQYF; cdr3_nt: TGTGCCAGCAGATGGACAGGCACCTACGAGCAGTACTTC
clone_size: once; j_call: TRBJ2-7; v_call: TRBV6-1; d_call: .; cdr3_aa: CASTFSRTSNYEQYF; cdr3_nt: TGTGCCAGCACCTTCTCCAGGACATCTAACTACGAGCAGTACTTC
clone_size: once; j_call: TRBJ2-3; v_call: TRBV29-1; d_call: TRBD1; cdr3_aa: CSIWTGATDTQYF; cdr3_nt: TGCAGCATATGGACAGGGGCCACAGATACGCAGTATTTT
clone_size: .; j_call: TRBJ1-5; v_call: TRBV19; d_call: TRBD1; cdr3_aa: CASSIRGQFPARQPQHF; cdr3_nt: TGTGCCAGTAGTATTCGGGGACAGTTTCCGGCAAGGCAGCCCCAGCATTTT
clone_size: .; j_call: TRBJ1-5; v_call: TRBV30; d_call: .; cdr3_aa: CAWSYRVNQPQHF; cdr3_nt: TGTGCCTGGAGTTACAGGGTGAATCAGCCCCAGCATTTT
clone_size: .; j_call: TRBJ2-2; v_call: TRBV5-1; d_call: TRBD2; cdr3_aa: CASGGLVHTGELFF; cdr3_nt: TGCGCCAGCGGGGGACTAGTTCACACCGGGGAGCTGTTTTTT
clone_size: .; j_call: TRBJ1-2; v_call: TRBV6-1; d_call: .; cdr3_aa: CASSEAEAGMGMSGYTF; cdr3_nt: TGTGCCAGCAGTGAAGCGGAGGCAGGCATGGGGATGAGTGGCTACACCTTC
clone_size: .; j_call: TRBJ1-5; v_call: TRBV5-6; d_call: TRBD1; cdr3_aa: CASSWTGGAEPQHF; cdr3_nt: TGTGCCAGCAGCTGGACAGGGGGCGCGGAGCCCCAGCATTTT
clone_size: .; j_call: TRBJ2-5; v_call: TRBV5-1; d_call: .; cdr3_aa: CASSKGQETQYF; cdr3_nt: TGCGCCAGCAGCAAGGGGCAAGAGACCCAGTACTTC
clone_size: once; j_call: TRBJ2-6; v_call: TRBV5-1; d_call: .; cdr3_aa: CASSPDSRAGANVLTF; cdr3_nt: TGCGCCAGCAGCCCGGACTCGAGGGCTGGGGCCAACGTCCTGACTTTC
clone_size: once; j_call: TRBJ2-7; v_call: TRBV6-6; d_call: .; cdr3_aa: CASSGPGTPRDEQYF; cdr3_nt: TGTGCCAGCAGTGGGCCCGGGACTCCTAGGGACGAGCAGTACTTC
clone_size: .; j_call: TRBJ2-6; v_call: TRBV14; d_call: TRBD1; cdr3_aa: CASSQGLVGGSPSGANVLTF; cdr3_nt: TGTGCCAGCAGCCAAGGTCTTGTAGGGGGCTCACCCTCTGGGGCCAACGTCCTGACTTTC
clone_size: .; j_call: TRBJ2-2; v_call: TRBV27; d_call: TRBD2; cdr3_aa: CASGPTAGGFTGELFF; cdr3_nt: TGTGCCAGCGGCCCTACAGCGGGAGGGTTTACCGGGGAGCTGTTTTTT
clone_size: .; j_call: TRBJ2-2; v_call: TRBV2; d_call: TRBD2; cdr3_aa: CASSKGGEGTGELFF; cdr3_nt: TGTGCCAGCAGCAAGGGAGGGGAGGGCACCGGGGAGCTGTTTTTT
clone_size: .; j_call: TRBJ2-3; v_call: TRBV5-1; d_call: TRBD1; cdr3_aa: CASSRGQGDTDTQYF; cdr3_nt: TGCGCCAGCAGCAGAGGACAGGGGGACACAGATACGCAGTATTTT
clone_size: .; j_call: TRBJ1-2; v_call: TRBV5-6; d_call: .; cdr3_aa: CASSFDSYGYTF; cdr3_nt: TGTGCCAGCAGCTTCGACAGCTATGGCTACACCTTC
clone_size: .; j_call: TRBJ2-3; v_call: TRBV5-4; d_call: .; cdr3_aa: CASSRSGSATDTQYF; cdr3_nt: TGTGCCAGCAGTCGATCAGGGTCCGCCACAGATACGCAGTATTTT
clone_size: .; j_call: TRBJ2-7; v_call: TRBV30; d_call: TRBD2; cdr3_aa: CAWSRLAGAYEQYF; cdr3_nt: TGTGCCTGGAGTAGACTAGCGGGAGCATACGAGCAGTACTTC
clone_size: .; j_call: TRBJ2-5; v_call: TRBV7-2; d_call: TRBD2; cdr3_aa: CASSLMGGGATETQYF; cdr3_nt: TGTGCCAGCAGCTTAATGGGCGGGGGGGCCACAGAGACCCAGTACTTC
clone_size: .; j_call: TRBJ2-6; v_call: TRBV30; d_call: .; cdr3_aa: CAWGGTRVSSGANVLTF; cdr3_nt: TGTGCCTGGGGGGGGACCAGGGTAAGCTCTGGGGCCAACGTCCTGACTTTC
clone_size: .; j_call: TRBJ2-7; v_call: TRBV5-1; d_call: .; cdr3_aa: CASSLTGQYSYEQYF; cdr3_nt: TGCGCCAGCAGCCTCACCGGACAGTACTCCTACGAGCAGTACTTC
clone_size: .; j_call: TRBJ1-2; v_call: TRBV6-5; d_call: TRBD1; cdr3_aa: CASGIPGQEVFSYTF; cdr3_nt: TGTGCCAGCGGAATACCGGGACAGGAGGTTTTTAGCTACACCTTC
clone_size: .; j_call: TRBJ2-7; v_call: TRBV11-1; d_call: TRBD2; cdr3_aa: CASSPRSSPSGGFYEQYF; cdr3_nt: TGTGCCAGCAGCCCTCGAAGCTCTCCTAGCGGGGGATTCTACGAGCAGTACTTC
clone_size: .; j_call: TRBJ1-2; v_call: TRBV7-2; d_call: TRBD1; cdr3_aa: CASSLMADRSEGYTF; cdr3_nt: TGTGCCAGCAGCCTCATGGCGGACAGGTCGGAAGGCTACACCTTC
clone_size: .; j_call: TRBJ1-3; v_call: TRBV11-3; d_call: .; cdr3_aa: CASSPTVSGNTIYF; cdr3_nt: TGTGCCAGCAGCCCCACGGTATCTGGAAACACCATATATTTT
clone_size: .; j_call: TRBJ2-7; v_call: TRBV15; d_call: TRBD2; cdr3_aa: CATSRGLAGGQIPYEQYF; cdr3_nt: TGTGCCACCAGCAGAGGGCTAGCGGGGGGGCAAATCCCCTACGAGCAGTACTTC
clone_size: .; j_call: TRBJ2-3; v_call: TRBV7-2; d_call: TRBD2; cdr3_aa: CASRPGGRTTDTQYF; cdr3_nt: TGTGCCAGCAGGCCGGGAGGCCGGACCACAGATACGCAGTATTTT